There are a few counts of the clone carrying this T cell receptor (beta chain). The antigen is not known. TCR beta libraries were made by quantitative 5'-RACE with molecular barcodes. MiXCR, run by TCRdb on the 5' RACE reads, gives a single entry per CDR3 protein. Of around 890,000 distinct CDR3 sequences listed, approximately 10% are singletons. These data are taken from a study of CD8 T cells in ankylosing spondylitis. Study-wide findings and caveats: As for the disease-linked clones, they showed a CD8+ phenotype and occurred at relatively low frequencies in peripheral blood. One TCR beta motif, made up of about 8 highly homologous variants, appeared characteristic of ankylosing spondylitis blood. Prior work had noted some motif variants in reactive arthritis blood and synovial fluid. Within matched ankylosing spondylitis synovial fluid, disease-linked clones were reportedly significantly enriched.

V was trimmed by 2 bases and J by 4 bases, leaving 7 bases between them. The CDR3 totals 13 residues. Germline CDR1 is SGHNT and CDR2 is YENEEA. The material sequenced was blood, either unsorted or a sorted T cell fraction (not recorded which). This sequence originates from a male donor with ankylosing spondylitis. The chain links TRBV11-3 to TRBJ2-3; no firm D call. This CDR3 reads CASSLNPPDTQYF. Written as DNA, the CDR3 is TGTGCCAGCAGCTTAAATCCCCCAGATACGCAGTATTTT.